These T cell receptor beta chains were read from a single sample in a study of OX40 agonist ivuxolimab in advanced cancers. Here immunoSEQ multiplex PCR was the method, and the copy in TCRdb shows in-frame clones only, minus some. Altogether some 80,000 clones are present, about 93% being singletons, with the ten largest covering around 21%. This specimen was CD4+ or CD8+ T cells sorted from blood, taken in a trial of the OX40 agonist ivuxolimab. The receptor set was obtained from an adult with an advanced solid tumor such as melanoma, head and neck, liver or kidney cancer. Both conserved end residues are part of each CDR3. D genes are given only for firm matches. The size entry is marked missing in some rows and otherwise reads once, few, many or a size class.

TGTGCCAGCAGTCCTGACAGGGCCTACGAGCAGTACTTC	CASSPDRAYEQYF	TRBJ2-7	TRBV6-5	TRBD1	-
TGTGCCAGCAGTATATACAGGACGTCTGGCTATGGCTACACCTTC	CASSIYRTSGYGYTF	TRBJ1-2	TRBV6-6	-	-
TGCGCCAGCAGCCAATCCAGGGGGGACTCCTACAATGAGCAGTTCTTC	CASSQSRGDSYNEQFF	TRBJ2-1	TRBV4-3	-	-
TGTGCCAGCACCTCCGGGGGTATGGGTTCACCCCTCCACTTT	CASTSGGMGSPLHF	TRBJ1-6	TRBV27	-	-
TGTGCCAGCAGCTTAGATTCACCCCTCCACTTT	CASSLDSPLHF	TRBJ1-6	TRBV11-2	-	-
TGTGCCAGCAGCCTCTCCGGACTAGCGGGAAGAATAGATACGCAGTATTTT	CASSLSGLAGRIDTQYF	TRBJ2-3	TRBV7-2	TRBD2	once
TGTGCCAGCAGCGCCCCGGGCAGGGGGCGCAAGGAGACCCAGTACTTC	CASSAPGRGRKETQYF	TRBJ2-5	TRBV7-7	TRBD1	-
TGTGCCAGCAGCTGGGGGCCGGGCCAAGAGACCCAGTACTTC	CASSWGPGQETQYF	TRBJ2-5	TRBV5-6	-	-
TGTGCCAGCAGTTCTGAGGACCACTATGGCTACACCTTC	CASSSEDHYGYTF	TRBJ1-2	TRBV28	-	-
TGTGCCAGCAGTGACAGCGCCTCCTACGAGCAGTACTTC	CASSDSASYEQYF	TRBJ2-7	TRBV27	-	-
TGTGCCAGCACTTACCCTCCCTCCGAGCAGTACTTC	CASTYPPSEQYF	TRBJ2-7	TRBV28	-	-
TGTGCCAGCAGCCCCCAGGGCTGGGTTTCCTACAATGAGCAGTTCTTC	CASSPQGWVSYNEQFF	TRBJ2-1	TRBV14	-	-